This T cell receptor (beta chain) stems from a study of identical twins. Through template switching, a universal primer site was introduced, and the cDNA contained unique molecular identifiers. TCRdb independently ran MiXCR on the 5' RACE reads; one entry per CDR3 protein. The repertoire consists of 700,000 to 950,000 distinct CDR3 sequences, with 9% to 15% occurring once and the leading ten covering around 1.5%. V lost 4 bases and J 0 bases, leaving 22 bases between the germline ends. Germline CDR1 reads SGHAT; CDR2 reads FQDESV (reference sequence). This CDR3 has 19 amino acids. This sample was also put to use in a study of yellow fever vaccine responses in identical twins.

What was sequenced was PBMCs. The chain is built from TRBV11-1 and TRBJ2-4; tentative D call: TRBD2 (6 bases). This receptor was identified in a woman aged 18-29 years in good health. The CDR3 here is CASSWLREAKGLAKNIQYF. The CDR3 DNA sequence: TGTGCCAGCAGCTGGCTCCGGGAAGCCAAGGGACTAGCCAAAAACATTCAGTACTTC.